This TCR beta chain came from a study of regulatory T cells in long-lasting Graves disease. The V gene's germline CDR1 is MNHNS and CDR2 SASEGT. The CDR3 consists of 16 residues. Trimming shortened V by 7 bases and J by 4 bases, and 21 bases separated the two germline ends. Concerning this clonotype: The target antigen is unknown.

The time point here: persistent/refractory GD, antithyroid drugs over 5 years with positive TRAb. The TCR library was made from RNA extracted from PBMCs. Study-wide points: Patients with persistent disease shared 2,741 public clonotypes, outpacing the roughly 970 shared by new patients. Study of thyroid tissue was not done, with only peripheral blood studied.

Through Arm-PCR of CDR3 regions and iRepertoire HTBI primers, TCR beta libraries were built. TCRdb re-called the multiplex PCR reads through MiXCR, storing one row per CDR3 protein. The sample yields 300,000 to 400,000 distinct CDR3 sequences, 20% seen once. This chain uses TRBV6-1 with TRBJ2-3; D is possibly TRBD1 (6 bases). This TCR came from a female donor with Graves disease. Source: peripheral blood mononuclear cells (PBMCs), taken when the disease was refractory, from a patient treated with antithyroid drugs. The CDR3 reads CASISREPGDPDTQYF. In nucleotides, the CDR3 is TGTGCCAGCATCAGCAGGGAGCCAGGGGACCCAGATACGCAGTATTTT.